The sequence of this TCR beta chain was determined in a study of OX40 agonist ivuxolimab in advanced cancers. Study information: Mean age roughly 65 years, range about 20 to 79; 82.7% male. Whole-study results and caveats: There was clonal expansion of CD4+ and CD8+ blood T cells by week 6 at 0.1 to 3.0 mg/kg. On average, a greater number of expanded clones characterised CD8+ T cells relative to CD4+.

Clones were sequenced by immunoSEQ multiplex PCR, and TCRdb holds only the in-frame ones, with some missing. This table holds nearly 80,000 clones, more than 85% found once. This clone has only one observation. The antigen is not known. This clonotype was sampled from an adult with an advanced solid tumor such as melanoma, head and neck, liver or kidney cancer. The sample here was CD4+ or CD8+ T cells sorted from blood, taken in a trial of the OX40 agonist ivuxolimab.

DNA of the CDR3: TGTGCCAGCAGCCGAGACCCGATGTCTACTAATGAAAAACTGTTTTTT. This translates into CASSRDPMSTNEKLFF. The chain combines TRBV4-2 with TRBJ1-4; D call uncertain. The CDR3 runs 16 residues. The V and J ends lost 4 bases and 2 bases respectively, with 14 bases between them. CDR1 is LGHNA, CDR2 YNFKEQ, per germline.